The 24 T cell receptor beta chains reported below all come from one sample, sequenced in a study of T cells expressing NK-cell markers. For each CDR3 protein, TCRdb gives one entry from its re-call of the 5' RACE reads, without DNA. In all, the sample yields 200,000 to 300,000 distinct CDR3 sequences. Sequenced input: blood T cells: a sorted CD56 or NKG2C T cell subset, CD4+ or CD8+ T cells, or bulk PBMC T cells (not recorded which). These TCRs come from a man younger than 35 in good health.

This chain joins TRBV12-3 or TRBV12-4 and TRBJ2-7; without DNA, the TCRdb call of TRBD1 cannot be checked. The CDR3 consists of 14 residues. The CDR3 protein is CASTSDRGRYEQYF.

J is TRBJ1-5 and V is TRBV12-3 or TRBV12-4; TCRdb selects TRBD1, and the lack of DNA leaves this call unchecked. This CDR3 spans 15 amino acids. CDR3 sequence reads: CASSPGTGVGQPQHF.

The CDR3 reads CASSLGPYEQFF. V usage is TRBV12-3 or TRBV12-4 and J usage is TRBJ2-1. The CDR3 has 12 amino acids.

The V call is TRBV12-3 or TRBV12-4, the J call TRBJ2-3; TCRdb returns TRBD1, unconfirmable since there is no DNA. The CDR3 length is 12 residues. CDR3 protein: CASSGDSYPQYF.

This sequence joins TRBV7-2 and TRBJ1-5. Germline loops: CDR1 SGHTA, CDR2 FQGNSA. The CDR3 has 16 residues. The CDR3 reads CASSYGVGRSNQPQHF.

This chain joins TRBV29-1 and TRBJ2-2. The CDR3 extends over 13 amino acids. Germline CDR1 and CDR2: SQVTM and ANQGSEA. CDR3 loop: CSGGTRNTGELFF.

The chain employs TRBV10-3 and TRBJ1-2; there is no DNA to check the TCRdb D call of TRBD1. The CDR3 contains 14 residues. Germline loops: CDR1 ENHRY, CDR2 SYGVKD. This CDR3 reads CAISEAGGNYGYTF.

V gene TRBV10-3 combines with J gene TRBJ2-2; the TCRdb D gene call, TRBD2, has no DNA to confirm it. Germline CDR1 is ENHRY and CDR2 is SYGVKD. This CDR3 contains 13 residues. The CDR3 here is CAISGEGVGELFF.

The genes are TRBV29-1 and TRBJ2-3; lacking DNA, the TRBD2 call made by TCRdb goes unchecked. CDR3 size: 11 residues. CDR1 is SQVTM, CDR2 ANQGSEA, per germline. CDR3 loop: CSVPRLDTQYF.

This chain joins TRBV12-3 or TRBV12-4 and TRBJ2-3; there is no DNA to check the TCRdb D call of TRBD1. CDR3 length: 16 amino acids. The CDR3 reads CASSYGDRGQSDTQYF.

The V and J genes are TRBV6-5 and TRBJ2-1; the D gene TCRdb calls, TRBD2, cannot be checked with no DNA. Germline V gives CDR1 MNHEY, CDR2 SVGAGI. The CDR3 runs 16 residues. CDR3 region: CASSYPGLAASNEQFF.

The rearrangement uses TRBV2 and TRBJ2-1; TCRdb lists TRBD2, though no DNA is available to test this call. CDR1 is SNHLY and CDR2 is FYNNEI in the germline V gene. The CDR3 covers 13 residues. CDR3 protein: CASVGLASNEQFF.

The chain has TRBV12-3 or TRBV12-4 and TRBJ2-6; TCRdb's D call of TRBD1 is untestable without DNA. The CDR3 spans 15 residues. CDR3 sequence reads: CASSPGQAGANVLTF.

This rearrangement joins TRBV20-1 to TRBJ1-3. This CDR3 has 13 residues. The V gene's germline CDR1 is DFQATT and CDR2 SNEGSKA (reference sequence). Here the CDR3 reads CSARQAAGNTIYF.

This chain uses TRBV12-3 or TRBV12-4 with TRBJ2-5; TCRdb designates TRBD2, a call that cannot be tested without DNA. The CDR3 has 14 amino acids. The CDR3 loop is CASSRPLRRETQYF.

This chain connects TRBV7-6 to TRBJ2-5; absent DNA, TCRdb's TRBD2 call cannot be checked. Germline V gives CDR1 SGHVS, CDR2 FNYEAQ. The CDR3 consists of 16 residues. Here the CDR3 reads CASSLSPGLEKETQYF.

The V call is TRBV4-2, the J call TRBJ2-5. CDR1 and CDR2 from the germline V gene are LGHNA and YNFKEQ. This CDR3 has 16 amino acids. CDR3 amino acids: CASSQVSYEYQETQYF.

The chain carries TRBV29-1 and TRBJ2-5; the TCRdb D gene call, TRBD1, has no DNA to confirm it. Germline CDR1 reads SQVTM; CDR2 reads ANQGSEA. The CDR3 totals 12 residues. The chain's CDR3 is CSSGRGGETQYF.

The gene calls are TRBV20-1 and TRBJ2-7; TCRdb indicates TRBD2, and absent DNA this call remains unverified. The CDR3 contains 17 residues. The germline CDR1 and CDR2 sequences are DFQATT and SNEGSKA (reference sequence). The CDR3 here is CSARALGLAGGDYEQYF.

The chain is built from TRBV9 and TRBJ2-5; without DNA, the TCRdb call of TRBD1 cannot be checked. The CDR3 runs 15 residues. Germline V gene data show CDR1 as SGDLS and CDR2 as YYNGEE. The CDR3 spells CASSVVSGGQETQYF.

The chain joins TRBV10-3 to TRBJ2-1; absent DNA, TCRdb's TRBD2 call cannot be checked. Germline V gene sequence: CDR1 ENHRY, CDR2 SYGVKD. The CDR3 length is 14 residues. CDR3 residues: CAIKGLAGYNEQFF.

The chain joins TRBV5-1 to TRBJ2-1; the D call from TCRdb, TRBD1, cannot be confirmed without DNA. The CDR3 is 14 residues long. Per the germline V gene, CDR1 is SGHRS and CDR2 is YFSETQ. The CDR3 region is CASSQRQGASEQFF.

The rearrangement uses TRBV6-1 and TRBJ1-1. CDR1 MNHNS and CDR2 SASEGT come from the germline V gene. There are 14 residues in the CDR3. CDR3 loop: CASSPFWGTTEAFF.

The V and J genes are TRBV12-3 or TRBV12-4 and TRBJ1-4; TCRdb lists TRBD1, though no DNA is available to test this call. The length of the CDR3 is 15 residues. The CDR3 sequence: CASTIQGRLGEKLFF.